This T cell receptor (beta chain) was identified during a study of cytomegalovirus exposure and HLA in healthy donors. Study at large: An earlier analysis found around 100 million unique TCR beta sequences from around 180 million T cells.

The length of the CDR3 is 14 residues. V was clipped by 4 bases and J by 4 bases, with 12 bases between them. The germline CDR1 and CDR2 sequences are SGDLS and YYNGEE. Both 60 Vbeta primers and 13 Jbeta primers went into the PCR. Some clones are missing from TCRdb's copy, which holds only in-frame ones; the method was immunoSEQ multiplex PCR. The table shows fewer than 200,000 clones, with about 84% occurring only once. The sequenced sample was PBMCs. V and J are TRBV9 and TRBJ2-1; D is perhaps TRBD2 (5 bases). The receptor was isolated from a woman in her twenties or thirties in good health and CMV-seropositive. In nucleotides, the CDR3 is TGTGCCAGCAGCTCCGGGGTCACATACAATGAGCAGTTCTTC. Encoded protein: CASSSGVTYNEQFF.